This T cell receptor beta chain was sequenced during a study of shared clonotypes between healthy human individuals. V lost 1 base and J lost 1, with 2 bases in between. The CDR3 spans 13 residues. CDR1 is MNHNS and CDR2 is SASEGT in the germline V gene. Points on this clone: The sample has other DNA sequences that encode this CDR3 too.

The data were produced by immunoSEQ multiplex PCR, yet TCRdb's version contains in-frame clones alone and is incomplete. The sample has approximately 2,000,000 clones; roughly 92% are singletons. Division of CD4+ cells produced a CD45RA+ naive subset and a CD45RA-negative memory subset. This sequence joins TRBV6-1 and TRBJ1-3, with D uncertain. Sequencing used naive CD4+ T cells from PBMCs. As to subset: CD45RA+ positively selected. The sequence was obtained from a man younger than 30 in good health. Some clones in this sample may be carry-over from other donors' samples. The CDR3 nucleotides read TGTGCCAGCAGTGAAGTGTCTGGAAACACCATATATTTT. Its translation: CASSEVSGNTIYF.